The 30 T cell receptor beta chains in this list originate from one sample, sequenced in a study of CD8 T cells in Susac syndrome. The RNA input was roughly 0.45 to 1 ug, and it was reverse transcribed with random hexamers. A single record per CDR3 protein comes from TCRdb applying MiXCR to the immunoSEQ multiplex PCR reads. The sample holds approximately 230,000 distinct CDR3 sequences, about 94% seen once. What was sequenced was CD4+ T cells from PBMCs. Every receptor here comes from a human donor with multiple sclerosis.

This clonotype was counted once. The rearrangement links TRBV24-1 to TRBJ1-1; 11 bases map to TRBD1. This CDR3 has 15 residues. V was clipped by 4 bases and J by 4 bases; unmatched bases: 4. Germline values: CDR1 KGHDR, CDR2 SFDVKD. The CDR3 sequence: CATSDPGTGGTEAFF. The CDR3 nucleotides read TGTGCCACCAGTGACCCAGGGACAGGGGGCACTGAAGCTTTCTTT.

This chain joins TRBV3-1 and TRBJ2-2; maybe TRBD2 (6 bases). Germline values: CDR1 LGHDT, CDR2 YNNKEL (reference sequence). Trimming removed 4 bases from V and 7 bases from J, with 16 bases in between. CDR3 length equals 15 residues. Here the CDR3 DNA reads TGTGCCAGCAGCCGAGCGACTAGACTTTACGGGGAGCTGTTTTTT. Its protein product is CASSRATRLYGELFF.

This clonotype was detected once. The chain couples TRBV10-3 to TRBJ2-7; D unresolved. The CDR3 runs to 13 residues. Trimming removed 6 bases at V and 1 base at J, with 10 bases between. Germline V gives CDR1 ENHRY, CDR2 SYGVKD. The CDR3 reads CAISTGPSYEQYV. The CDR3 DNA sequence: TGTGCCATCAGCACCGGGCCGTCCTACGAGCAGTACGTC.

The rearrangement joins TRBV4-1 to TRBJ2-6; D call uncertain. The CDR3 extends over 14 amino acids. Germline assignment: CDR1 MGHRA and CDR2 YSYEKL. V dropped 0 bases and J dropped 13 bases, with 13 bases sitting between them. CDR3 coding DNA: TGCGCCAGCAGCCAAGATGTAGGGCCTTGGGTCCTGACTTTC. It yields the protein CASSQDVGPWVLTF.

This chain joins TRBV2 and TRBJ2-1; 11 bases are shared with TRBD2. CDR1 is SNHLY and CDR2 is FYNNEI in the germline V gene. This CDR3 spans 15 amino acids. V was clipped by 6 bases and J by 9 bases; unmatched bases: 10. The CDR3 is CASRGGVAGGPEQFF. In DNA, the CDR3 is TGTGCCAGCAGAGGGGGAGTAGCGGGGGGGCCTGAGCAGTTCTTC.

The V gene is TRBV6-4, the J gene TRBJ2-3, with D uncertain. Germline V CDR1 and CDR2: MRHNA, SNTAGT. V lost 5 bases and J lost 2, with 8 bases in between. CDR3 length: 13 residues. CDR3 loop: CASSSPVTDTQYF. The CDR3 nucleotides read TGTGCCAGCAGTTCGCCTGTCACAGATACGCAGTATTTT.

This chain uses TRBV20-1 with TRBJ2-7; a possible D gene is TRBD1 (6 bases). V gave up 6 bases and J gave up 2 bases, with 14 bases separating them. The germline CDR1 and CDR2 sequences are DFQATT and SNEGSKA (reference sequence). The CDR3 runs to 13 residues. CDR3 sequence reads: CSADRDKAYEQYF. CDR3 coding DNA: TGCAGTGCAGATCGGGACAAAGCCTACGAGCAGTACTTC.

The rearrangement links TRBV27 to TRBJ2-1; 8 bases are shared with TRBD2. CDR1 MNHEY and CDR2 SMNVEV come from the germline V gene (reference sequence). Germline trimming cut 4 bases from V and 6 bases from J; bases unmatched to any gene: 8. This CDR3 is built from 15 residues. CDR3 sequence (DNA): TGTGCCAGCAGTTCACAACTGGGACTAGGCAATGAGCAGTTCTTC. Translating it yields CASSSQLGLGNEQFF.

J is TRBJ1-2 and V is TRBV6-5; D gene uncertain. The CDR3 extends over 13 amino acids. Germline V lookup: CDR1 MNHEY, CDR2 SVGAGI. Trimming left V 5 bases short and J 3 bases short, with 10 bases between. As DNA, the CDR3 is TGTGCCAGCAGTAAGGACGGAGACTATGGCTACACCTTC. It yields the protein CASSKDGDYGYTF.

The rearrangement links TRBV9 to TRBJ2-5, with 7 positions matching TRBD1. The CDR3 consists of 13 residues. Looked up from germline, CDR1 is SGDLS and CDR2 is YYNGEE. Trimming took 4 bases from V and 5 from J; bases not matched to a gene: 5. DNA of the CDR3: TGTGCCAGCAGCCGAGGGGGCTGGGAGACCCAGTACTTC. Its protein product is CASSRGGWETQYF.

The chain carries TRBV5-4 and TRBJ2-4; TRBD1 or TRBD2 may be the D gene (6 bases each). V was clipped by 1 base and J by 7 bases, with 15 bases between them. Germline V lookup: CDR1 SGHNT, CDR2 YYREEE (reference sequence). There are 15 residues in the CDR3. The CDR3 bases are TGTGCCAGCAGCTTGCCAGGGACGGGGGCCAACATTCAGTACTTC. Translated, it gives CASSLPGTGANIQYF. The full variable domain, with the rest looked up from reference TRBV5-4 and TRBJ2-4, is ETGVTQSPTHLIKTRGQQVTLRCSSQSGHNTVSWYQQALGQGPQFIFQYYREEENGRGNFPPRFSGLQFPNYSSELNVNALELDDSALYLCASSLPGTGANIQYFGAGTRLSVL.

The chain employs TRBV5-1 and TRBJ1-1; the D is unclear. Deletions cut 4 bases from V and 4 bases from J, with 23 bases between. CDR3 size: 17 residues. The germline gives CDR1 SGHRS, CDR2 YFSETQ. DNA of the CDR3: TGCGCCAGCAGCCATGAGTCCCAGCTATATTTTCCCACTGAAGCTTTCTTT. This encodes CASSHESQLYFPTEAFF.

The rearrangement links TRBV5-1 to TRBJ2-5; 8 nucleotides line up with TRBD2. The CDR3 sequence is 15 residues long. J gave up 5 bases and V 4 bases, and 10 bases lay outside the gene matches. CDR1 SGHRS and CDR2 YFSETQ come from the germline V gene. CDR3 residues: CASSGTSTSVETQYF. The CDR3 DNA reads TGCGCCAGCAGCGGGACCTCGACTAGCGTGGAGACCCAGTACTTC.

Here the CDR3 reads CASSLGVGNTEAFF. For the CDR3, the DNA is TGTGCCAGCAGCTTGGGGGTCGGGAACACTGAAGCTTTCTTT. The J gene is TRBJ1-1, the V gene TRBV7-3, with a weak D call TRBD1 (5 bases). V lost 3 bases and J 1 base, leaving 9 bases between the germline ends. From germline, CDR1 is SGHTA and CDR2 FQGTGA. The CDR3 runs 14 residues.

This chain joins TRBV5-1 and TRBJ2-6, with a tentative D call TRBD1 (6 bases). Germline V lookup: CDR1 SGHRS, CDR2 YFSETQ. CDR3 size: 14 residues. The V and J ends lost 4 bases and 7 bases respectively, with 12 bases between them. The CDR3 loop is CASSGGGQANVLTF. Here the CDR3 DNA reads TGCGCCAGCAGCGGTGGGGGACAAGCCAACGTCCTGACTTTC.

The genes are TRBV27 and TRBJ2-1, with 8 positions matching TRBD2. Germline V gene lookup returns CDR1 MNHEY and CDR2 SMNVEV (reference sequence). After removal of 5 bases from V and 5 bases from J, the junction contained 11 bases not matched to a gene. The CDR3 sequence is 16 residues long. CDR3 sequence reads: CASSPEVAGGNNEQFF. The CDR3 bases are TGTGCCAGCAGTCCCGAGGTTGCGGGAGGAAACAATGAGCAGTTCTTC.

The J gene is TRBJ2-2, the V gene TRBV7-9; D remains unclear. The CDR3 has 15 amino acids. Germline loops: CDR1 SEHNR, CDR2 FQNEAQ (reference sequence). The V gene lost 1 base and the J gene lost 1 base, with 7 bases spanning the gap. The CDR3 bases are TGTGCCAGCAGCTTAGTCATTCAGAACACCGGGGAGCTGTTTTTT. Translated: CASSLVIQNTGELFF. The full variable domain, in which reference TRBV7-9 and TRBJ2-2 provide the parts outside the CDR3, is DTGVSQNPRHKITKRGQNVTFRCDPISEHNRLYWYRQTLGQGPEFLTYFQNEAQLEKSRLLSDRFSAERPKGSFSTLEIQRTEQGDSAMYLCASSLVIQNTGELFFGEGSRLTVL.

This chain connects TRBV18 to TRBJ2-7, with 7 bases identical to TRBD2. V gave up 6 bases and J gave up 2 bases; unmatched junction bases: 7. CDR1 is KGHSH, CDR2 LQKENI, per germline. The CDR3 has 14 residues. The CDR3 nucleotides read TGTGCCAGCTCCGGCGCGGGGGTGGCCTACGAGCAGTACTTC. Protein product: CASSGAGVAYEQYF. Supplemented by reference TRBV18 and TRBJ2-7, the full variable domain reads NAGVMQNPRHLVRRRGQEARLRCSPMKGHSHVYWYRQLPEEGLKFMVYLQKENIIDESGMPKERFSAEFPKEGPSILRIQQVVRGDSAAYFCASSGAGVAYEQYFGPGTRLTVT.

The V and J genes are TRBV3-1 and TRBJ1-4, with 8 bases identical to TRBD1. V lost 0 bases, J lost 4 bases, and 4 bases stayed unmatched. This CDR3 contains 16 residues. Per the germline V gene, CDR1 is LGHDT and CDR2 is YNNKEL (reference sequence). CDR3 protein: CASSQDQGAFNEKLFF. The CDR3 DNA sequence: TGTGCCAGCAGCCAAGATCAGGGGGCCTTTAATGAAAAACTGTTTTTT. Looking up the rest from reference TRBV3-1 and TRBJ1-4 gives the full variable domain: DTAVSQTPKYLVTQMGNDKSIKCEQNLGHDTMYWYKQDSKKFLKIMFSYNNKELIINETVPNRFSPKSPDKAHLNLHINSLELGDSAVYFCASSQDQGAFNEKLFFGSGTQLSVL.

The chain has TRBV25-1 and TRBJ1-2; 9 bases map to TRBD1. Germline V gene data show CDR1 as MGHDK and CDR2 as SYGVNS. The CDR3 length is 13 residues. Unmatched junction bases numbered 6, after V lost 9 bases and J lost 4 bases. DNA of the CDR3: TGTGCCAGTTCCGGGACAGGGCCCTATGGCTACACCTTC. Its translation is CASSGTGPYGYTF.

V gene TRBV19 combines with J gene TRBJ1-1; 7 nucleotides match TRBD1. Germline loops: CDR1 LNHDA, CDR2 SQIVND (reference sequence). The CDR3 extends over 15 amino acids. The J segment lost 3 bases and the V segment lost 5 bases, leaving 9 bases of the junction unmatched. The CDR3 sequence is CASSSQGGSDTEAFF. The CDR3 nucleotides read TGTGCCAGTAGTTCTCAGGGGGGTTCGGACACTGAAGCTTTCTTT.

The genes are TRBV4-1 and TRBJ2-5; D not resolved. Germline-derived CDR1 and CDR2 are MGHRA and YSYEKL. V was pared by 0 bases and J by 5 bases, with 10 bases between. This CDR3 has 14 amino acids. DNA for the CDR3: TGCGCCAGCAGCCAAGACGGCCAGAGGGAGACCCAGTACTTC. The encoded protein is CASSQDGQRETQYF.

V gene TRBV11-1 combines with J gene TRBJ1-1; TRBD1 might be the D (5 bases). The V end lost 5 bases, the J end lost 0 bases, and 13 bases lay between the germline ends. The CDR3 is made up of 15 amino acids. The germline V gene has CDR1 SGHAT and CDR2 FQDESV (reference sequence). The CDR3, as DNA: TGTGCCAGCAGCAAGGGGTCGGGTATGAACACTGAAGCTTTCTTT. Protein sequence: CASSKGSGMNTEAFF.

The chain couples TRBV11-2 to TRBJ2-2; tentative D call: TRBD1 (6 bases). Germline-derived CDR1 and CDR2 are SGHAT and FQNNGV. There are 14 residues in the CDR3. V was shortened by 6 bases and J by 0 bases, with 8 bases between the two germline ends. Here the CDR3 reads CASRRTANTGELFF. In nucleotides, the CDR3 is TGTGCCAGCAGAAGGACAGCGAACACCGGGGAGCTGTTTTTT.

The chain combines TRBV25-1 with TRBJ1-1; D is undetermined. Germline V lookup: CDR1 MGHDK, CDR2 SYGVNS. This CDR3 comprises 13 residues. V was cut by 1 base and J by 7 bases, with 10 bases left in between. The CDR3 DNA reads TGTGCCAGCAGTGAATCCCCCGCCTTTGAAGCTTTCTTT. Amino acid sequence: CASSESPAFEAFF.

The V gene is TRBV18, the J gene TRBJ1-1; the D is unclear. The V gene lost 4 bases and the J gene lost 1 base, with 7 bases spanning the gap. Germline V gives CDR1 KGHSH, CDR2 LQKENI. The CDR3 covers 13 residues. CDR3 loop: CASSRDKNTEAFF. The CDR3 DNA reads as TGTGCCAGCTCACGCGACAAGAACACTGAAGCTTTCTTT.

The rearrangement joins TRBV6-5 to TRBJ1-6, with D unresolved. V was cut by 5 bases and J by 6 bases, with 20 bases left in between. The CDR3 runs to 17 residues. In germline, CDR1 is MNHEY, CDR2 SVGAGI. CDR3 nucleotides: TGTGCCAGCAGTAACCGACGGCCCGGAGCCCTTAATTCACCCCTCCACTTT. Protein product: CASSNRRPGALNSPLHF.

The CDR3 protein is CASSLGQGPYQPQHF. In DNA, the CDR3 is TGCGCCAGCAGCTTGGGCCAGGGACCCTATCAGCCCCAGCATTTT. The chain has TRBV5-1 and TRBJ1-5; a weak D match, TRBD1 (5 bases). The CDR3 runs 15 residues. The V and J ends lost 0 bases and 5 bases respectively, with 12 bases between them. The germline gives CDR1 SGHRS, CDR2 YFSETQ.

The chain combines TRBV6-1 with TRBJ2-3; D is perhaps TRBD2 (6 bases). Between the trimmed V and J ends, which lost 5 bases and 2 bases, there was a span of 20 bases. The CDR3 loop spans 17 amino acids. Germline assignment: CDR1 MNHNS and CDR2 SASEGT. The CDR3 here is CASSPYRLVGTTDTQYF. The CDR3 nucleotides read TGTGCCAGCAGTCCCTACCGACTAGTAGGAACCACAGATACGCAGTATTTT.

The chain recombines TRBV7-2 with TRBJ2-7; TRBD1 aligns across 7 bases. The germline CDR1 and CDR2 sequences are SGHTA and FQGNSA. Germline trimming cut 1 base from V and 3 bases from J; bases unmatched to any gene: 3. The CDR3 is 14 residues long. The CDR3 DNA reads TGTGCCAGCAGCTTAGGGGACAGTCTCTACGAGCAGTACTTC. It codes for CASSLGDSLYEQYF.